The 16 T cell receptor beta chains presented below share a single source sample, sequenced in a study of technical replicates of blood from a few donors. Using immunoSEQ multiplex PCR, the repertoire was profiled, and TCRdb retains in-frame clones only, with some absent. The sample gives around 83,000 clones, about 94% of which show up once; approximately 0.42% is in the top ten. The source material was T cells isolated from PBMCs. These receptors were taken from a human donor in good health.

The chain uses TRBV28 and TRBJ1-1, with D tentatively TRBD1 (5 bases). In germline, CDR1 is MDHEN, CDR2 SYDVKM. This CDR3 is built from 17 residues. The ends were cut back, 6 bases at V and 3 bases at J, with 23 bases in the middle. CDR3 sequence reads: CASSSLRGIHGHTEAFF. The CDR3 nucleotides read TGTGCCAGCAGCTCTCTTCGGGGGATTCATGGGCACACTGAAGCTTTCTTT.

In its sample, this clone was seen once. This chain connects TRBV9 to TRBJ2-7; possibly TRBD1 for D (5 bases). V was cut by 2 bases and J by 3 bases, with 15 bases left in between. Germline loops: CDR1 SGDLS, CDR2 YYNGEE. This CDR3 spans 15 amino acids. CDR3 sequence reads: CASSVQPTGIYEQYF. CDR3 bases: TGTGCCAGCAGCGTCCAACCAACAGGAATCTACGAGCAGTACTTC. Using reference TRBV9 and TRBJ2-7 for the parts outside the CDR3, the full variable domain is DSGVTQTPKHLITATGQRVTLRCSPRSGDLSVYWYQQSLDQGLQFLIQYYNGEERAKGNILERFSAQQFPDLHSELNLSSLELGDSALYFCASSVQPTGIYEQYFGPGTRLTVT.

This rearrangement joins TRBV27 to TRBJ1-2; TRBD1 agrees at 7 bases. Germline lookup yields CDR1 MNHEY and CDR2 SMNVEV (reference sequence). Germline trimming cut 5 bases from V and 5 bases from J; bases unmatched to any gene: 8. This CDR3 region has 14 residues. The CDR3 region has the DNA TGTGCCAGCAGTGCGGACAGGTATACTTATGGCTACACCTTC. Protein: CASSADRYTYGYTF.

In regard to this clone: Other DNA sequences within the sample encode an identical CDR3. For the CDR3, the DNA is TGTGCCATCAGACAGGGAAACACTGAAGCTTTCTTT. Amino acid sequence: CAIRQGNTEAFF. The chain employs TRBV10-3 and TRBJ1-1; a weak D match, TRBD1 (6 bases). Trimming took 6 bases from V and 2 from J, leaving 7 bases between them. Germline CDR1 and CDR2: ENHRY and SYGVKD. The CDR3 sequence is 12 residues long.

J is TRBJ2-1 and V is TRBV9; D possibly corresponds to TRBD2 (5 bases). Trimming took off 0 bases at V and 0 bases at J, with 13 bases between the two ends. This CDR3 is 17 amino acids long. Germline values: CDR1 SGDLS, CDR2 YYNGEE. The DNA of the CDR3 is TGTGCCAGCAGCGTAGCCGGGGATCCTAGCTCCTACAATGAGCAGTTCTTC. This codes for CASSVAGDPSSYNEQFF.

V gene TRBV6-5 combines with J gene TRBJ1-4, with no clear D. CDR3 size: 11 residues. CDR1 MNHEY and CDR2 SVGAGI come from the germline V gene. Trimming cost V 5 bases and J 4 bases, with 2 bases left between them. CDR3 sequence: CASSHNEKLFF. CDR3 sequence (DNA): TGTGCCAGCAGTCATAATGAAAAACTGTTTTTT.

The table lists this clone with a count of one. This chain connects TRBV30 to TRBJ2-1, with D possibly TRBD2 on 5 matching bases. Trimming cost V 4 bases and J 0 bases, with 10 bases left between them. CDR1 is GTSNPN and CDR2 is SVGIG in the germline V gene (reference sequence). The CDR3 contains 14 residues. For the CDR3, the DNA is TGTGCCTGGAAAACTAGAAGCTCCTACAATGAGCAGTTCTTC. Encoded protein: CAWKTRSSYNEQFF.

The chain combines TRBV5-6 with TRBJ2-7; 10 positions match TRBD1. Losses at the gene ends were 0 bases for V and 0 bases for J; bases not matched to a gene: 0. Germline V lookup: CDR1 SGHDT, CDR2 YYEEEE. CDR3 length: 15 residues. The CDR3 coding sequence is TGTGCCAGCAGCTTGGGGACAGGGGGCTCCTACGAGCAGTACTTC. This sequence encodes CASSLGTGGSYEQYF.

The V and J genes are TRBV15 and TRBJ1-1; 10 nucleotides match TRBD1. Germline V gene data show CDR1 as LNHNV and CDR2 as YYDKDF (reference sequence). Germline trimming cut 3 bases from V and 7 bases from J; bases unmatched to any gene: 8. The CDR3 sequence is 15 residues long. The CDR3 bases are TGTGCCACCAGCAGGGGGACAGGGGCCGGCCTTGAAGCTTTCTTT. It is translated as CATSRGTGAGLEAFF.

In this sample, this clone turned up once. The chain couples TRBV9 to TRBJ2-7; TRBD2 matches 9 bases. CDR1 and CDR2 from the germline V gene are SGDLS and YYNGEE. V trimming: 0 bases; J trimming: 3 bases; junction bases outside the gene matches: 7. The CDR3 runs 16 residues. The CDR3 DNA sequence: TGTGCCAGCAGCGTAGTGGGACTAGCATTATGCTACGAGCAGTACTTC. This codes for CASSVVGLALCYEQYF.

The chain employs TRBV2 and TRBJ1-1; TRBD1 aligns across 9 bases. This CDR3 spans 14 amino acids. Trimming took 2 bases from V and 7 from J; bases not matched to a gene: 5. Germline-derived CDR1 and CDR2 are SNHLY and FYNNEI. CDR3 bases: TGTGCCAGCAGTGAAACAGGGGGCATTAATGAAGCTTTCTTT. It is translated as CASSETGGINEAFF.

The CDR3 coding sequence is TGTGCCAGCAGCTTTAACGCGGGCCACCAAGAGACCCAGTACTTC. Translated, it gives CASSFNAGHQETQYF. V is TRBV7-3 and J is TRBJ2-5; D is perhaps TRBD2 (5 bases). The V gene's germline CDR1 is SGHTA and CDR2 FQGTGA. The CDR3 consists of 15 residues. V was cut by 3 bases and J by 0 bases, with 11 bases left in between.

The J gene is TRBJ2-1, the V gene TRBV18, with TRBD1 identical over 7 bases. This CDR3 spans 15 amino acids. The V segment lost 3 bases and the J segment 8 bases; nucleotides outside the gene matches: 10. Per the germline V gene, CDR1 is KGHSH and CDR2 is LQKENI. This chain's CDR3 is CASSPSLIQGDEQFF. CDR3 nucleotide sequence: TGTGCCAGCTCACCTTCTCTCATCCAGGGGGATGAGCAGTTCTTC.

The chain recombines TRBV2 with TRBJ2-1; TRBD2 aligns across 12 bases. The trim removed 10 bases at V and 9 bases at J, leaving 10 bases unmatched. Germline CDR1 and CDR2: SNHLY and FYNNEI. CDR3 length: 14 amino acids. The CDR3 is CAIILAGGLGEQFF. CDR3 nucleotide sequence: TGTGCCATAATACTAGCGGGAGGTTTAGGTGAGCAGTTCTTC.

This chain connects TRBV27 to TRBJ1-2; D might be TRBD1 (6 bases). The CDR3 has 16 residues. Trimming took off 0 bases at V and 6 bases at J, with 17 bases between the two ends. Germline V gene lookup returns CDR1 MNHEY and CDR2 SMNVEV (reference sequence). The CDR3 coding sequence is TGTGCCAGCAGTTTATCGGGGGAGGGGGGGTCTCATGGCTACACCTTC. Protein: CASSLSGEGGSHGYTF.

This clone was recorded a few times. The chain is built from TRBV30 and TRBJ1-1; 10 bases fit TRBD1. CDR1 and CDR2 (germline): GTSNPN, SVGIG (reference sequence). This CDR3 is built from 14 residues. Trimming cost V 0 bases and J 6 bases; bases outside gene matches: 4. CDR3 bases: TGTGCCTGGAGTGTGGGACAGGGGATATCTGAAGCTTTCTTT. Translation: CAWSVGQGISEAFF.